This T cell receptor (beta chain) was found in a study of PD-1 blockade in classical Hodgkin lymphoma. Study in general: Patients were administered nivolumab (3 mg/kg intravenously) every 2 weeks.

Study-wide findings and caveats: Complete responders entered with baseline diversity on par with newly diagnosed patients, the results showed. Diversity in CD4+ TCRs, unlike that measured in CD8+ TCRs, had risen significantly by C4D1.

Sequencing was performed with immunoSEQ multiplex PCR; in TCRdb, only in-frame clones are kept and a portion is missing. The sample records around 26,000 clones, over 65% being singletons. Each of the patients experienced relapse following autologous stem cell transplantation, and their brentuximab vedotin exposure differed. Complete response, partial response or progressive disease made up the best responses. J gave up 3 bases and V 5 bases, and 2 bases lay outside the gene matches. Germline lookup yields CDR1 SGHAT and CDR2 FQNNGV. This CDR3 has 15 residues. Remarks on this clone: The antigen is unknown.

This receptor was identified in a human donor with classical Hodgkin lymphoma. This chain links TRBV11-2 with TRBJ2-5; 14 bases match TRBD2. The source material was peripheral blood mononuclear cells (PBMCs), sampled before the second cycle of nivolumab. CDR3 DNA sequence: TGTGCCAGCAGCAGGGGACTAGCGGGAGAAGAGACCCAGTACTTC. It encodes CASSRGLAGEETQYF.